This entry describes one T cell receptor (beta chain). The sample belongs to a study of blood T cell repertoires in COVID-19. As processed by the authors: Amplification of reference gene primers provided the estimated nucleated cell counts. The protocol was immunoSEQ multiplex PCR, while the TCRdb copy is restricted to in-frame clones and leaves out a portion. From that table come the V and J calls and clone size; the DNA was used to work out D and trimming. The sample consists of about 320,000 clones, 65% to 85% of them appearing once. Material: peripheral blood. The TCR sequence derives from a woman aged 45 to 65 with acute or convalescent COVID-19.

Here the CDR3 DNA reads TGCAGCGCCCTGGCCACAGAGCACTATGGCTACACCTTC. Its protein product is CSALATEHYGYTF. V is TRBV29-1 and J is TRBJ1-2; no definite D call. CDR3 length: 13 residues. Germline V gene sequence: CDR1 SQVTM, CDR2 ANQGSEA. The V end was cut by 7 bases, the J end by 3 bases, with 15 bases between.